This entry describes one TCR beta chain. The antigen is undetermined. Germline assignment: CDR1 SQVTM and CDR2 ANQGSEA. This CDR3 contains 12 residues. These data are taken from a study of T cells expressing NK-cell markers. Turning to the study itself: Within the sequenced cohort of eight donors, seven exhibited HCMV seropositivity and one was seronegative. Study-wide findings and caveats: There were several donors in whom these clonotypes also led the CD3+CD56-NKG2C+ fraction. The study found dominant NKG2C+ clonotypes at about 1.0-8% of CD8+ T cells in roughly six donors.

UMI-tagged 5'RACE template switching yielded the TCR beta cDNA. TCRdb reprocessed the 5' RACE reads, keeping one entry per CDR3 protein, no DNA. The table gives about 260,000 distinct CDR3 sequences; the top ten clones make up 0.39% of it. The sequence was obtained from a young man in good health. The gene calls are TRBV29-1 and TRBJ1-1; the D call from TCRdb, TRBD1, cannot be confirmed without DNA. The sequencing sample was made of blood T cells: a sorted CD56 or NKG2C T cell subset, CD4+ or CD8+ T cells, or bulk PBMC T cells (not recorded which). CDR3 residues: CSVAWGPTEAFF.